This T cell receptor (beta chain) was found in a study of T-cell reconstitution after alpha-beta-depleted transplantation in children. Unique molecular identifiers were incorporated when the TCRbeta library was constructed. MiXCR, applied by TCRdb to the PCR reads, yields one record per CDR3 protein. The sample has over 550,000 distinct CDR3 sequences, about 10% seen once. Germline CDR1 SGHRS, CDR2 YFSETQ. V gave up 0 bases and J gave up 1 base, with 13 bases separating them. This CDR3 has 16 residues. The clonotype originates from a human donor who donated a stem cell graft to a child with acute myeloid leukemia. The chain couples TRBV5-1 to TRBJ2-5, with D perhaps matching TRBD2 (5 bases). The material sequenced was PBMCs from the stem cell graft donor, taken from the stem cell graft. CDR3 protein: CASSLGGGPGQETQYF. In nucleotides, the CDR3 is TGCGCCAGCAGCTTGGGAGGAGGACCCGGCCAAGAGACCCAGTACTTC. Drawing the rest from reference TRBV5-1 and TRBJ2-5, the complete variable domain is KAGVTQTPRYLIKTRGQQVTLSCSPISGHRSVSWYQQTPGQGLQFLFEYFSETQRNKGNFPGRFSGRQFSNSRSEMNVSTLELGDSALYLCASSLGGGPGQETQYFGPGTRLLVL.